The clone carrying this T cell receptor beta chain was seen a handful of times. TCRdb recomputed calls from the reads with MiXCR, one row per CDR3 protein. The profile covers about 530,000 distinct CDR3 sequences, with 26% appearing a single time and approximately 13% taken by the ten largest. The data stem from a study of T cell repertoires in cytomegalovirus infection. The origin of this receptor is a human donor in good health (CMV status not recorded). Some clones in this sample may be carry-over from other donors' samples. Sequencing used PBMCs.

The CDR3 protein is CASSLELAGVSSYNEQFF. CDR3 coding DNA: TGTGCCAGCAGCTTAGAACTAGCGGGAGTAAGCTCCTACAATGAGCAGTTCTTC. This chain uses TRBV7-6 with TRBJ2-1; 11 bases match TRBD2. The CDR3 extends over 18 amino acids. Germline V lookup: CDR1 SGHVS, CDR2 FNYEAQ. The V segment lost 1 base and the J segment 0 bases; nucleotides outside the gene matches: 5.